This TCR beta chain appears in the sequencing data of a study of blood T cell repertoires in COVID-19. Study-wide context: Collection of acute and convalescent COVID-19 samples took place in the United States, Italy and Spain. PBMCs, B-cell-depleted T cells, or T cells were the source of the cDNA or gDNA that made up the material.

How the authors handled the data: Estimation of nucleated cell counts was performed using reference gene primer amplification. The table came from immunoSEQ multiplex PCR; TCRdb's copy has only in-frame clones and leaves some out. That table supplies the V and J calls and clone size; D and trimming were determined from the DNA. The sample has around 130,000 clones, 84% seen once. With V trimmed by 3 bases and J by 5 bases, 1 base remained unmatched. The CDR3 loop spans 13 amino acids. The gene calls are TRBV12-3 or TRBV12-4 and TRBJ2-1; TRBD1 matches at 7 bases. This TCR came from a human donor in a cohort sampled during active COVID-19. Input material: peripheral blood. The CDR3 bases are TGTGCCAGCAGTTTCGGGACAGACAATGAGCAGTTCTTC. Amino acids: CASSFGTDNEQFF.